Described below is a single T cell receptor beta chain sequence and its context. The antigen is undetermined. The data stem from a study of CD8+CD57+ T cells in acquired aplastic anemia. About the research overall: Sorted CD4+ and CD8+ cells yielded about 3.1 ug of DNA on average. Mean read depth for CD4+ cells from healthy donors was 10 million to 14 million. Study-wide results and caveats: Shared by patients and controls, 25 to 30 CD8+ CDR3s were abundant in patients.

The template for TCR beta VDJ and CDR3 sequence profiling was genomic DNA. TCRdb passed the reads through MiXCR, listing each CDR3 protein once. This sample yields about 170,000 distinct CDR3 sequences, of which about three fifths are seen a single time; about 48% belongs to the top ten. J was trimmed by 5 bases and V by 5 bases; bases with no gene match: 11. The germline V gene encodes CDR1 KGHDR and CDR2 SFDVKD. The CDR3 length is 17 residues. V is TRBV24-1 and J is TRBJ1-5; 10 nucleotides align to TRBD1. This clonotype was sampled from a human donor in good health. What was sequenced was sorted CD4+, CD8+, or CD8+CD57+ T cells (not recorded which) from PBMCs. The CDR3 sequence: CATSAPPGQGIYQPQHF. CDR3 DNA: TGTGCCACCAGTGCCCCTCCGGGACAGGGGATCTATCAGCCCCAGCATTTT.